The clone carrying this T cell receptor beta chain was observed many times. Its cognate antigen is unknown. A CD8+CD4-CCR7+CD45RA+ gate was used to sort naive CD8 T cells. This sample was included in a study of molecular identifiers for immune sequencing clone quantification. General observations from the study: A shared barcode on identical TCR molecules could lead to underestimated sizes for highly expanded clones. Detectable among about a million naive cells, according to reports, was Jurkat TCR RNA spiked in from one cell.

Germline assignment: CDR1 LGHNA and CDR2 YSLEER. The ends were cut back, 2 bases at V and 6 bases at J, with 18 bases in the middle. This CDR3 is built from 16 residues. Preparation of the bulk TCR libraries relied on previously described methods and listed TCR primers. TCRdb reprocessed the PCR reads via MiXCR and lists one record per CDR3 protein. Of hundreds of thousands of distinct CDR3 sequences listed, 25% were seen once; the top ten hold about 0.8%. The specimen was naive CD8+ T cells from blood, with Jurkat cell RNA spiked in. Subset described: FACS-sorted CD8+CD4-CCR7+CD45RA+ naive T cells. This TCR came from a human donor in good health. Some libraries in this study had Jurkat cell RNA spiked in. The J gene is TRBJ2-3, the V gene TRBV4-3; D uncertain. The CDR3 spells CASSQHAKSRHDTQYF. DNA for the CDR3: TGCGCCAGCAGCCAACACGCAAAAAGCAGGCATGATACGCAGTATTTT.